This TCR beta chain was recorded in a study of shared clonotypes between healthy human individuals. About the study: Per-donor plates numbered three CD4 naive, three CD4 memory, two CD8 naive and one CD8 memory. Study-level findings and limits: Generation probabilities were higher for clonotypes shared across all four sorted-subset donors than for unshared ones.

Naive CD4+ cells were CD45RA-selected; the remaining cells were memory. Concerning this clone: Its antigen is undetermined. The sample contains more than one DNA sequence encoding this CDR3.

Evenly divided among several immunoSEQ plates was the genomic DNA of each subset. Using immunoSEQ multiplex PCR, the repertoire was profiled, and TCRdb retains in-frame clones only, with some absent. This table has 2 million to 3 million clones, approximately 94% appearing once. V shed 5 bases and J 1 base; nucleotides not matched to a gene: 3. The CDR3 consists of 15 residues. The germline CDR1 and CDR2 sequences are MDHEN and SYDVKM. The origin of this receptor is a man between 18 and 29 years old in good health. Some clones in this sample may be carry-over from other donors' samples. The material sequenced was naive CD4+ T cells from PBMCs. The subset denotes: CD45RA+ positively selected. The rearrangement links TRBV28 to TRBJ2-5, with 11 positions matching TRBD2. CDR3: CASSPLAGAQETQYF. The CDR3, as DNA: TGTGCCAGCAGTCCACTAGCGGGAGCCCAAGAGACCCAGTACTTC.